This paragraph reports one TCR beta chain. Its specific antigen is unknown. No clone much larger than this one lies a single base away; base qualities are absent. The sample comes from a study of T cells after yellow fever vaccination (dated by TCRdb to between 2017 and 2020). Regarding the complete study: The SMART-Seq v4 Ultra Low Input RNA kit was used to prepare libraries from fractions with low cell numbers. Two healthy male donors, one aged 18 to 30 and one aged 30 to 39 years, made up the cohort. Blood was drawn at multiple timepoints before and after primary and secondary immunization, with bulk PBMC replicates and cell subsets isolated. To follow T-cell clones before and after both primary and booster YFV17D yellow fever vaccination, bulk TCR alpha and beta repertoires underwent longitudinal sequencing.

The treatment or condition label, as the study defines it: live attenuated yellow fever vaccine strain. At each blood-draw timepoint, two biological replicates of bulk PBMCs were collected. A standard Ficoll-Paque protocol was used to isolate PBMCs from peripheral blood. TriZol was used to extract RNA from bulk PBMCs, CD4 and CD8 fractions, and dextramer-positive and dextramer-negative fractions. The research as a whole found: Because the study included only two donors, the extent to which the findings can be generalized is limited. Most clones expanded after primary vaccination were re-detected after the booster (almost 98% of CD4 and about nine tenths of CD8), suggesting broad memory maintenance. Compared with the primary T-cell response, the secondary T-cell response was weaker but faster, peaking on day 5 rather than day 15. Computational filtering was required because FACS-sorted repertoires could contain abundant contaminating clonotypes from the bulk population. A small fraction of clonotypes showed up in both the CD4 and CD8 compartments, probably as a result of convergent recombination.

TCR cDNA was synthesized by 5'RACE template switching, through which a universal primer site and unique molecular identifiers were introduced. cDNA synthesis was primed from both the TCR alpha and TCR beta constant segments. Library amplification used two PCR steps, and the second PCR step added sample barcodes and sequencing adapters. Libraries were sequenced on Illumina HiSeq 2500 (2x100 bp) or NovaSeq (2x150 bp). The original pipeline was this. Reads were demultiplexed and collapsed into UMI consensus sequences with MIGEC, and V(D)J alignment was performed with MiXCR. Vaccine-responding clonotypes were defined with edgeR using replicate PBMC samples, requiring FDR below 0.01 and a log2 fold change above 5 up to day 15. CD4 or CD8 identity was assigned to each bulk clonotype according to whether the clonotype was present at higher abundance in the sequenced CD4 repertoire or the sequenced CD8 repertoire. TCRdb applied fastp at Q25 and MiXCR to the public reads, then kept only in-frame beta chains. Every entry covers one CDR3 protein and lists the most common genes and DNA from its rows. The V and J calls shown here were made by TCRdb, not taken from the authors' results. In all, the sample holds nearly 550,000 distinct CDR3 sequences, and roughly 21% of those were seen once. The top ten clones comprise around an eighth of the sample.

V is cut back by 6 bases and J by 5 bases, with 5 bases in the junction unmatched. Reading from cysteine to phenylalanine, the CDR3 counts 14 amino acids. Solely the CDR3 DNA is kept, with 42 bases framed from the first base. The CDR1 and CDR2 encoded by the germline V gene are MNHNS and SASEGT. The clonotype comes from a young man who received the YFV17D yellow fever vaccine. The sample here was PBMCs, taken 15 days after the yellow fever booster vaccination. Recombination linked TRBV6-1 to TRBJ2-1, and 9 junctional nucleotides match TRBD1. In nucleotide form, the sequence is TGTGCCAGCAGGACGGACAGGGGCCACAATGAGCAGTTCTTC. This translates into CASRTDRGHNEQFF.